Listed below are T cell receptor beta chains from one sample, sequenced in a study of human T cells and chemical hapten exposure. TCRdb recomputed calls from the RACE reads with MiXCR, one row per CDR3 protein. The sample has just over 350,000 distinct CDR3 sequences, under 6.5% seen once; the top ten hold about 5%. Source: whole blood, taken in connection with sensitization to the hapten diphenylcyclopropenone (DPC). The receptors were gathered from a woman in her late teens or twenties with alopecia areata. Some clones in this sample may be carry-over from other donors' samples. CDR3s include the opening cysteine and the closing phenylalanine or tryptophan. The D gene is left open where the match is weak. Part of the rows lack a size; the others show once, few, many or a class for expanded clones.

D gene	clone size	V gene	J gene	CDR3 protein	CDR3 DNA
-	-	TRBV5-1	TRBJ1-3	CASSLATASGNTIYF	TGCGCCAGCAGCTTGGCGACTGCCTCTGGAAACACCATATATTTT
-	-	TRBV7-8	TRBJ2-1	CASSLAPDEQFF	TGTGCCAGCAGCTTAGCGCCGGATGAGCAGTTCTTC
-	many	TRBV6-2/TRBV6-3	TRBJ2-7	CASSYPSGAYEQYF	TGTGCCAGCAGTTACCCCTCCGGGGCCTACGAGCAGTACTTC
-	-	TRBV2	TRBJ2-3	CASSVSRGEEDTQYF	TGTGCCAGCAGTGTGAGCAGGGGCGAGGAGGATACGCAGTATTTT
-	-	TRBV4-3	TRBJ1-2	CASSQDSGSGYGYTF	TGCGCCAGCAGCCAAGATTCAGGGAGTGGCTATGGCTACACCTTC
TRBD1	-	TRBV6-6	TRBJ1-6	CASRMTGGGSPLHF	TGTGCCAGCAGAATGACAGGGGGCGGTTCACCCCTCCACTTT
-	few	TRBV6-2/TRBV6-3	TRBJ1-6	CASRAESSYNSPLHF	TGTGCCAGCAGGGCCGAAAGCTCCTATAATTCACCCCTCCACTTT
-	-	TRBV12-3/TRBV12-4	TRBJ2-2	CASSFTGDTGELFF	TGTGCCAGCAGTTTTACGGGAGACACCGGGGAGCTGTTTTTT
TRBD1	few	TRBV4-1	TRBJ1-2	CASLGTGRNYGYTF	TGCGCCAGCCTTGGGACAGGTCGAAACTATGGCTACACCTTC
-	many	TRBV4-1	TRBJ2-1	CASSQGPGVGGPDDEQFF	TGCGCCAGCAGCCAAGGCCCCGGGGTCGGGGGGCCTGACGATGAGCAGTTCTTC
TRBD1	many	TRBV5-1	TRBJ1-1	CASSPRFSGTGGWTEAFF	TGCGCCAGCAGCCCCCGGTTTAGCGGGACAGGGGGTTGGACTGAAGCTTTCTTT
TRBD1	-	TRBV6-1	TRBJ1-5	CASSDPPLGQGYNQPQHF	TGTGCCAGCAGTGACCCGCCATTGGGACAGGGTTACAATCAGCCCCAGCATTTT
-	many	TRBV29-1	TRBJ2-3	CSVDQEDTQYF	TGCAGCGTTGACCAGGAGGATACGCAGTATTTT
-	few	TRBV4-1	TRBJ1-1	CASSHNRKFTEAFF	TGCGCCAGCAGCCATAACAGGAAATTCACTGAAGCTTTCTTT
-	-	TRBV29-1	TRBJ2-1	CRVVRVANLHNEQFF	TGCAGAGTTGTGAGGGTAGCGAATCTCCACAATGAGCAGTTCTTC
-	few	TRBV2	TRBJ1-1	CASSDLRGPAQGMMVEAFF	TGTGCCAGCAGTGACTTAAGGGGTCCAGCCCAGGGAATGATGGTTGAAGCTTTCTTT
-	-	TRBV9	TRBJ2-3	CASSPKWGASGTDTQYF	TGTGCCAGCAGCCCCAAATGGGGTGCGAGCGGGACAGATACGCAGTATTTT
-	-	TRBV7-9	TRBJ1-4	CASSEQADDGKLFF	TGTGCCAGCAGCGAGCAGGCCGACGACGGGAAACTGTTTTTT
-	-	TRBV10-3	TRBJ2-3	CAISGQGSTDTQYF	TGTGCCATCAGTGGGCAGGGGTCCACAGATACGCAGTATTTT
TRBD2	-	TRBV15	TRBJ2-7	CATSRDSGGEQYF	TGTGCCACCAGCAGAGATTCGGGGGGCGAGCAGTACTTC
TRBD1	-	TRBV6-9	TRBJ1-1	CASSFGTVIIMNTEAFF	TGTGCCAGCAGTTTCGGGACAGTCATTATCATGAACACTGAAGCTTTCTTT
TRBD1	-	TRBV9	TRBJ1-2	CASSSDGTGTNYGYTF	TGTGCCAGCAGCAGCGACGGGACAGGAACTAACTATGGCTACACCTTC
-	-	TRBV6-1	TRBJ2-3	CASRATDSYTQYF	TGTGCCAGCAGGGCTACCGACAGTTATACGCAGTATTTT
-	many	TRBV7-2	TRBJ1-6	CASSLGTDNNSPLHF	TGTGCCAGCAGCTTAGGGACAGACAATAATTCACCCCTCCACTTT
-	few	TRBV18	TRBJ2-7	CASSQSTGDWSYEQYF	TGTGCCAGCTCACAGAGTACGGGCGATTGGTCCTACGAGCAGTACTTC
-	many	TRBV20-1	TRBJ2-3	CSARDSSRGADTQYF	TGCAGTGCTAGAGATAGTTCCAGGGGGGCAGATACGCAGTATTTT
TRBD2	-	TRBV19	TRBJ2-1	CASKKRGGSGDEQFF	TGTGCCAGTAAGAAGCGGGGGGGCTCTGGCGATGAGCAGTTCTTC
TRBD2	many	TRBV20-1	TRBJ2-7	CSARDPAGGRHQYF	TGCAGTGCTAGAGACCCAGCGGGGGGGCGGCATCAGTACTTC
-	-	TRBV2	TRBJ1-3	CASRSGQGNTIYF	TGTGCCAGCCGTTCGGGACAAGGAAACACCATATATTTT
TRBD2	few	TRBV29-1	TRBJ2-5	CSVEESGLAQETQYF	TGCAGCGTTGAAGAAAGTGGACTAGCACAAGAGACCCAGTACTTC
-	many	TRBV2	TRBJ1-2	CASSERPDTYGYTF	TGTGCCAGCAGTGAAAGGCCTGATACTTATGGCTACACCTTC
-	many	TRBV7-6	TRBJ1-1	CASSPGTLTEAFF	TGTGCCAGCAGCCCCGGGACACTCACTGAAGCTTTCTTT
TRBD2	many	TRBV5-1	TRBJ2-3	CASSPGGLARAGDTQYF	TGCGCCAGCAGCCCGGGGGGGCTAGCTCGGGCTGGAGATACGCAGTATTTT
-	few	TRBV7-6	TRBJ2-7	CASSLGRDRVYEQYF	TGTGCCAGCAGCTTAGGGAGGGACAGAGTCTACGAGCAGTACTTC
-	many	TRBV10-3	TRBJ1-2	CAIRKQGGDGGYTF	TGTGCCATCAGGAAACAGGGAGGAGACGGAGGCTACACCTTC
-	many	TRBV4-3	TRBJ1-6	CASSQVRNSPLHF	TGCGCCAGCAGCCAAGTCCGGAATTCACCCCTCCACTTT
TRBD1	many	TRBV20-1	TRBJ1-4	CSAREGDRGFEKLFF	TGCAGTGCTAGAGAGGGGGACAGGGGATTCGAAAAACTGTTTTTT
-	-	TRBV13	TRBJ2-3	CASSPKGERTDTQYF	TGTGCCAGCAGTCCCAAAGGGGAGAGGACAGATACGCAGTATTTT
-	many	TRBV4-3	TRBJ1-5	CASSQAVAPDQPQHF	TGCGCCAGCAGCCAAGCGGTTGCGCCGGATCAGCCCCAGCATTTT
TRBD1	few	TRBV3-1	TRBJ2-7	CASSLTMGQRYEQYF	TGTGCCAGCAGCCTCACCATGGGACAGAGATACGAGCAGTACTTC